This TCR beta chain was sequenced during a study of blood T cell repertoires in COVID-19. Across the whole study: Some COVID-19 samples were acute and others convalescent; all came from the United States, Italy and Spain. T cells, B-cell-depleted T cells, or PBMCs provided the cDNA or gDNA that served as material.

Losses at the gene ends were 0 bases for V and 2 bases for J; bases not matched to a gene: 6. The CDR3 has 17 residues. Germline CDR1 LGHDT, CDR2 YNNKEL (reference sequence). In the source study's methods: Amplification of reference gene primers provided the estimated nucleated cell counts. Using immunoSEQ multiplex PCR, the repertoire was profiled, and TCRdb retains in-frame clones only, with some absent. V, J and clone size are those of that table, while D and trimming were read from the DNA. Found here are some 150,000 clones, about 89% of them singletons; the top ten hold about 3.2%. The sequence came from a man aged 60-69 years with active or convalescent COVID-19. The chain joins TRBV3-1 (or the pseudogene TRBV3-2) to TRBJ2-3; TRBD2 matches at 9 bases. The sample consisted of peripheral blood. The CDR3 here is CASSQEGAGGPTDTQYF. DNA for the CDR3: TGTGCCAGCAGCCAAGAAGGAGCGGGGGGCCCCACAGATACGCAGTATTTT.